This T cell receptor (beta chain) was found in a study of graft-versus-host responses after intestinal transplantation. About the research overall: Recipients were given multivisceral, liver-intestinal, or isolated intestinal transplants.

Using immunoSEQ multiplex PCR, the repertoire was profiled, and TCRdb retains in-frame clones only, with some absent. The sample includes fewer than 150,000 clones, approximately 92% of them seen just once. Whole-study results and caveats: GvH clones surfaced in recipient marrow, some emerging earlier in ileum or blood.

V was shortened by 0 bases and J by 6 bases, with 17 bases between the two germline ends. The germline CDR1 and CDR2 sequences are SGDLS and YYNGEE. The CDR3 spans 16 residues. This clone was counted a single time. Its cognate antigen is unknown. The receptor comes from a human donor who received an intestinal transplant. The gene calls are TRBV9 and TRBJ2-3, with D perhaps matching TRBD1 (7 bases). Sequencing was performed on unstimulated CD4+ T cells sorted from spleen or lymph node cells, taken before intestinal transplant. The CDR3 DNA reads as TGTGCCAGCAGCGTAGAAGGGGGCAGGGGGGTGGATACGCAGTATTTT. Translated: CASSVEGGRGVDTQYF. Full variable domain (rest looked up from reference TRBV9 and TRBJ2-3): DSGVTQTPKHLITATGQRVTLRCSPRSGDLSVYWYQQSLDQGLQFLIQYYNGEERAKGNILERFSAQQFPDLHSELNLSSLELGDSALYFCASSVEGGRGVDTQYFGPGTRLTVL.